This note documents a single TCR beta chain sequence. No antigen is known for it. The sample holds no much larger clone one base away, and base qualities are not on file. Unmatched junction bases come to 3, with V trimmed by 6 bases and J by 4 bases. The CDR3, cysteine through phenylalanine, is 12 amino acids long. Just the 36-base CDR3 DNA is kept, in frame starting at base 1. In Seattle, one collaborating source enrolled patients while the infection was active and tracked those patients longitudinally over the course of disease. Whole blood was collected in K2EDTA tubes by collaborating institutions according to the institutions' own protocols. For TCRbeta analysis, collaborators shipped samples as frozen whole blood, isolated PBMCs, or DNA extracted from either of those sample types. The immunoSEQ Assay, a bias-controlled multiplex PCR, was used to amplify TCRbeta CDR3 regions from genomic DNA. Per the source publication's procedure: Nucleated cell counts per sample were estimated from amplification of reference gene primers within the assay. Sequence reads were collapsed and filtered to measure the absolute abundance of every unique TCRbeta CDR3 rearrangement. Productive Simpson clonality was computed per sample as the square root of Simpson's diversity index over productive rearrangements. The clones in this table, taken by TCRdb from immuneACCESS, are in-frame only. Not every clone is retained; where verified, under half of the shortfall comes from an unresolved V gene, and the cause of the rest is unknown. The D gene and trimming were derived from the DNA, and the V and J assignments and clone size from that table. This sample has 450,000 or so clones in its table, and roughly 90% of those were observed once. Together, the top ten hold roughly 0.78% of the sample.

This specimen comes from a study of blood T cell repertoires in COVID-19 (TCRdb year 2020). About the full investigation: Samples from collaborators originated in the United States, Italy and Spain and spanned both the acute and convalescent phases of COVID-19. Where HLA class I and class II types were available, the types were taken from metadata supplied by the sample provider, not from assay-based typing. The material from the prospective study consisted of cDNA or gDNA derived from T cells, B-cell-depleted T cells, or PBMCs. A de-identified subject ID, COVID-19 status, age in years and sex were almost always included in the sample metadata. Deeply sampled blood TCRbeta repertoires from subjects exposed to, actively infected with, or recovered from COVID-19 were included in the dataset. The samples were drawn from the first 160 participants of the ongoing ImmuneRACE study and from 1,200 or so subjects provided by 6 global collaborators. The repertoires were released in a freely available public database meant as a resource for research on the immune response to SARS-CoV-2.

Study-level results and caveats: The amount of clinical and demographic metadata varied by source and participant and was provided uncurated.

The chain is encoded by TRBV12-3 or TRBV12-4 joined to TRBJ2-7; 7 middle bases align to TRBD1. Sequencing input: peripheral blood. This TCR derives from a man aged 18 to 35 with COVID-19, enrolled during active disease. The sequenced DNA is TGTGCCAGCAGCCCAGGGGGTTACGAGCAGTACTTC. The resulting protein is CASSPGGYEQYF.